This entry lists 13 T cell receptor beta chains sequenced from one sample in a study of blood T cell repertoires in COVID-19. Clones were read by immunoSEQ multiplex PCR, and TCRdb kept only the in-frame ones, dropping some. The table lists 150,000 to 200,000 clones, around 80% of them singletons. Sequenced: peripheral blood. The origin of the receptors is a woman of 80 years or more with acute or convalescent COVID-19.

The chain has TRBV5-1 and TRBJ1-3, with D hard to call. Per germline, CDR1 SGHRS and CDR2 YFSETQ. Trimming took off 0 bases at V and 5 bases at J, with 6 bases between the two ends. This CDR3 region has 13 residues. The CDR3 protein is CASSLGQRNTIYF. Here the CDR3 DNA reads TGCGCCAGCAGCTTGGGGCAGAGAAACACCATATATTTT.

This chain uses TRBV9 with TRBJ2-7; D may be TRBD2 (5 bases). The CDR3 runs 18 residues. Germline V gene data show CDR1 as SGDLS and CDR2 as YYNGEE. The V end lost 0 bases, the J end lost 4 bases, and 23 bases lay between the germline ends. CDR3 sequence: CASSVGWATGKAGYEQYF. The DNA of the CDR3 is TGTGCCAGCAGCGTAGGATGGGCCACGGGAAAAGCTGGGTACGAGCAGTACTTC.

The V call is TRBV11-2, the J call TRBJ2-5, with D possibly matching TRBD2 (5 bases). The CDR3 length is 16 residues. V gave up 3 bases and J gave up 0 bases, with 14 bases separating them. Germline V gene data show CDR1 as SGHAT and CDR2 as FQNNGV. For the CDR3, the DNA is TGTGCCAGCAGCTTCGCTATCAGCGGAAACCAAGAGACCCAGTACTTC. Amino acid sequence: CASSFAISGNQETQYF.

The chain has TRBV5-8 and TRBJ1-4; a weak D match, TRBD1 (5 bases). V lost 2 bases, J lost 5 bases, and 13 bases lay in between. The CDR3 is 15 amino acids. Germline V gene sequence: CDR1 SGHTS, CDR2 YDEGEE. CDR3 DNA: TGTGCCAGCAGCTTTGGGGGGTCGAACAATGAAAAACTGTTTTTT. Its protein product is CASSFGGSNNEKLFF.

The chain combines TRBV5-1 with TRBJ1-4; D might be TRBD1 (6 bases). CDR3 length: 16 amino acids. In germline, CDR1 is SGHRS, CDR2 YFSETQ. The germline V and J ends were trimmed by 3 bases and 0 bases, with 12 bases remaining between them. Here the CDR3 reads CASSYGQPTTNEKLFF. The CDR3 DNA reads as TGCGCCAGCAGCTATGGACAGCCTACAACTAATGAAAAACTGTTTTTT. The full variable domain, rest sourced from reference TRBV5-1 and TRBJ1-4, is KAGVTQTPRYLIKTRGQQVTLSCSPISGHRSVSWYQQTPGQGLQFLFEYFSETQRNKGNFPGRFSGRQFSNSRSEMNVSTLELGDSALYLCASSYGQPTTNEKLFFGSGTQLSVL.

The V and J genes are TRBV13 and TRBJ2-1, with TRBD1 as a possible D gene (6 bases). Per the germline V gene, CDR1 is PRHDT and CDR2 is FYEKMQ (reference sequence). The V and J ends lost 2 bases and 7 bases respectively, with 12 bases between them. The CDR3 is 14 residues long. The CDR3 reads CASSLPDTGNEQFF. Written as DNA, the CDR3 is TGTGCCAGCAGCTTACCGGACACAGGGAATGAGCAGTTCTTC. The full variable domain, in which reference TRBV13 and TRBJ2-1 provide the parts outside the CDR3, is AAGVIQSPRHLIKEKRETATLKCYPIPRHDTVYWYQQGPGQDPQFLISFYEKMQSDKGSIPDRFSAQQFSDYHSELNMSSLELGDSALYFCASSLPDTGNEQFFGPGTRLTVL.

DNA of the CDR3: TGTGCCACCAGTGGTTCTGAGGATATCACAGATACGCAGTATTTT. Protein sequence: CATSGSEDITDTQYF. J is TRBJ2-3 and V is TRBV24-1, with D unresolved. V dropped 5 bases and J dropped 2 bases, with 13 bases sitting between them. CDR3 length: 15 residues. Germline V lookup: CDR1 KGHDR, CDR2 SFDVKD.

The CDR3 loop reads CASSQQVMDYGYTF. CDR3 bases: TGCGCCAGCAGCCAACAGGTTATGGACTATGGCTACACCTTC. The genes are TRBV4-1 and TRBJ1-2; D is undetermined. Trimming cost V 2 bases and J 3 bases, with 10 bases left between them. Germline assignment: CDR1 MGHRA and CDR2 YSYEKL. CDR3 size: 14 residues.

The chain joins TRBV6-5 to TRBJ1-1; D remains unclear. Trimming removed 0 bases at V and 0 bases at J, with 8 bases between. Germline loops: CDR1 MNHEY, CDR2 SVGAGI. The CDR3 is 15 amino acids. The CDR3 region is CASSYSRVMNTEAFF. For the CDR3, the DNA is TGTGCCAGCAGTTACTCAAGAGTAATGAACACTGAAGCTTTCTTT.

CDR3 sequence (DNA): TGTGCCAGCAGCTTAGATCTAGTGAACACTGAAGCTTTCTTT. Protein sequence: CASSLDLVNTEAFF. The rearrangement joins TRBV7-9 to TRBJ1-1; D ambiguous. Germline loops: CDR1 SEHNR, CDR2 FQNEAQ (reference sequence). The germline V and J ends were trimmed by 1 base and 0 bases, with 6 bases remaining between them. The CDR3 runs to 14 residues.

For the CDR3, the DNA is TGTGCCAGCAGCCGGGACAGGGCGTCCTACAATGAGCAGTTCTTC. This sequence encodes CASSRDRASYNEQFF. This chain uses TRBV3-1 (or the pseudogene TRBV3-2) with TRBJ2-1; TRBD1 aligns across 9 bases. CDR1 and CDR2 from the germline V gene are LGHDT and YNNKEL (reference sequence). CDR3 length: 15 residues. J gave up 1 base and V 4 bases, and 2 bases lay outside the gene matches.

The chain uses TRBV6-5 and TRBJ2-5; TRBD2 matches at 10 bases. The CDR3 contains 15 residues. V was pared by 0 bases and J by 12 bases, with 10 bases of the junction left unmatched. The germline V gene has CDR1 MNHEY and CDR2 SVGAGI. As DNA, the CDR3 is TGTGCCAGCAGTTACTCGAACCTAGCGGGAGTCGTAAAGTACTTC. Translated, it gives CASSYSNLAGVVKYF.

The rearrangement joins TRBV25-1 to TRBJ2-1; 8 bases align to TRBD2. There are 15 residues in the CDR3. CDR1 and CDR2 (germline): MGHDK, SYGVNS. The trim removed 7 bases at V and 11 bases at J, leaving 16 bases unmatched. CDR3 sequence (DNA): TGTGCCAGCAACCCCAGCGGGGGACCTTCGTCCAAGCAGTTCTTC. The encoded protein is CASNPSGGPSSKQFF.